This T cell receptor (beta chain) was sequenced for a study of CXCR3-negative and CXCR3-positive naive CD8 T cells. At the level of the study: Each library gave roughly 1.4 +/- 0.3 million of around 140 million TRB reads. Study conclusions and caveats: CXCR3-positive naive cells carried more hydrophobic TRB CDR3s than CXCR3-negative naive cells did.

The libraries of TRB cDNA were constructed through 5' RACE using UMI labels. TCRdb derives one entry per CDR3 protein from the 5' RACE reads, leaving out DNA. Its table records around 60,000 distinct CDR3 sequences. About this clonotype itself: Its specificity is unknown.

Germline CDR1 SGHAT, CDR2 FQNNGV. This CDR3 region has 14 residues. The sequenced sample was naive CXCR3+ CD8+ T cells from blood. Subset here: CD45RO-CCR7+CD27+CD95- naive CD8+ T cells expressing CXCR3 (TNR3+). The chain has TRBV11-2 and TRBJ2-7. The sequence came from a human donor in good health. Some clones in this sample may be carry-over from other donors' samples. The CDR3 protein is CASSLAPFSYEQYF.